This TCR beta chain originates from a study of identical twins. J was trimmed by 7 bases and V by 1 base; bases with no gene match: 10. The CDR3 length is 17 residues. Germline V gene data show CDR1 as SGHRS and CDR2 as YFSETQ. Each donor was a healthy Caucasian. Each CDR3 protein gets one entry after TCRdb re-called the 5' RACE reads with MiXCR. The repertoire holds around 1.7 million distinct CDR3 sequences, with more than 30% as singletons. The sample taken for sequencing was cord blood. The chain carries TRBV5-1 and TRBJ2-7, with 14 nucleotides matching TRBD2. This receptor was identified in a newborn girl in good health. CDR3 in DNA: TGCGCCAGCAGCTTGTTTTCGGGACTAGCGGGGGACAATGAGCAGTACTTC. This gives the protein CASSLFSGLAGDNEQYF.